The entry below gives a single T cell receptor (beta chain) sequence along with its context. Its cognate antigen is unknown. This sample is part of a study of cytomegalovirus exposure and HLA in healthy donors. V was shortened by 5 bases and J by 6 bases, with 16 bases between the two germline ends. The CDR3 extends over 14 amino acids. CDR1 and CDR2 from the germline V gene are SGHVS and FQNEAQ. Donors were ostensibly healthy at sampling, although undocumented immune exposures were probable. The study ran its PCR with 60 Vbeta and 13 Jbeta primers. Method: immunoSEQ multiplex PCR; TCRdb's copy keeps in-frame clones and lacks some. Seen here are 200,000 or so clones, approximately 79% observed once, and the top ten hold 1.5% to 2%. Study findings and constraints: Reportedly, a later analysis found an Asian-associated ancestry cluster had fewer N-insertions than the approximately 670-donor mean. For most TCR beta V segments, an earlier analysis put the productive rate at about 90% or about 30% of the time.

The specimen sequenced was PBMCs. V gene TRBV7-8 combines with J gene TRBJ1-1, with D perhaps TRBD1 (6 bases). The sequence derives from a man younger than 30 in good health and CMV-seronegative. The CDR3 DNA reads TGTGCCAGCAGCCCCGACAGGACGGGCGCTGAAGCTTTCTTT. Translated, it gives CASSPDRTGAEAFF.